This TCR beta chain was documented in a study of Graves' ophthalmopathy and Graves' hyperthyroidism. Study findings and constraints: Blood also harbored most expanded thyroid clonotypes above 0.001 frequency.

This CDR3 has 15 residues. CDR1 and CDR2 from the germline V gene are LGHDT and YNNKEL (reference sequence). V lost 5 bases, J lost 5 bases, and 11 bases stayed unmatched. TCR beta CDR3 amplification used RNA transcripts. Second-round multiplex PCR came after first-round RT-PCR with HTBI primers. TCRdb ran MiXCR on the multiplex PCR reads and lists one entry per CDR3 protein. The sample lists some 750,000 distinct CDR3 sequences, around 40% occurring once. Other autoimmune disease, uncontrolled infection, pregnancy and lactation led to exclusion. Clinical symptoms, serum thyroxine, TRAb, thyroid ultrasound and orbital computed tomography formed the basis of diagnosis. Worth noting for this clonotype: Its target is not known.

The TCR was taken from an adult man with Graves' ophthalmopathy. The chain uses TRBV3-1 and TRBJ2-7; 8 nucleotides match TRBD2. The sequenced sample was peripheral blood. CDR3 nucleotide sequence: TGTGCCAGCAGCAACTCAGCGGGGGAAATCGACGAGCAGTACTTC. Its translation: CASSNSAGEIDEQYF.